Described below is a single T cell receptor (beta chain) sequence and its context. Hyperthyroidism was newly diagnosed in patients aged 18 to 65 (duration under 2 months). Clinical symptoms, serum thyroxine and TRAb, thyroid ultrasound and orbital computed tomography were used for the diagnoses. 10 ml of fresh peripheral blood supplied the PBMCs. The V segment lost 2 bases and the J segment 5 bases; nucleotides outside the gene matches: 5. Germline-derived CDR1 and CDR2 are MNHEY and SVGAGI. The CDR3 runs 15 residues. Using RNA transcripts as the source, TCR beta CDR3 regions were amplified. During a first-round RT-PCR of the TCR CDR3, the HTBI primer set was used. TCRdb processed the multiplex PCR reads anew with MiXCR; each CDR3 protein has one entry. This sample yields about 200,000 distinct CDR3 sequences, of which 17% are seen a single time; around 50% belongs to the top ten. This entry comes from a study of T cells in Graves' hyperthyroidism and ophthalmopathy.

Material for sequencing was blood. The receptor's source is a man aged 50 to 59 with Graves' hyperthyroidism. This chain joins TRBV6-5 and TRBJ2-7, with 11 bases that match TRBD2. The CDR3 DNA reads TGTGCCAGCAGTTACGTAGGACTAGCGGGCCACGAGCAGTACTTC. Translating it yields CASSYVGLAGHEQYF.